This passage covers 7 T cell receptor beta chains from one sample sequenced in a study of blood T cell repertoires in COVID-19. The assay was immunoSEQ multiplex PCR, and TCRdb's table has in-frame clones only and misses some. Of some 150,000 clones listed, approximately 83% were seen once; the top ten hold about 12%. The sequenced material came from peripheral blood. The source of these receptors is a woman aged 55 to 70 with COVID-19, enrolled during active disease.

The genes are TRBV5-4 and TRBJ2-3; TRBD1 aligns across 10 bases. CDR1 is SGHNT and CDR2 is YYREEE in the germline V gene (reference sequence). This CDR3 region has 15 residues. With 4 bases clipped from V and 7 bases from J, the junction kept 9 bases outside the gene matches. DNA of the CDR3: TGTGCCAGCAGCACTCGGGACAGGGGCTCATATACGCAGTATTTT. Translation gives CASSTRDRGSYTQYF. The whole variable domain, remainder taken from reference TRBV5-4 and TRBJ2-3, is ETGVTQSPTHLIKTRGQQVTLRCSSQSGHNTVSWYQQALGQGPQFIFQYYREEENGRGNFPPRFSGLQFPNYSSELNVNALELDDSALYLCASSTRDRGSYTQYFGPGTRLTVL.

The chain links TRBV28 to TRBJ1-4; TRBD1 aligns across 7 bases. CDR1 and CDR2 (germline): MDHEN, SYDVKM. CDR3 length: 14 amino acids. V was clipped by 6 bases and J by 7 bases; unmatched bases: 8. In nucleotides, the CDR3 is TGTGCCAGCAGGGAGACAGGGTCGGGTGAAAAACTGTTTTTT. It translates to CASRETGSGEKLFF.

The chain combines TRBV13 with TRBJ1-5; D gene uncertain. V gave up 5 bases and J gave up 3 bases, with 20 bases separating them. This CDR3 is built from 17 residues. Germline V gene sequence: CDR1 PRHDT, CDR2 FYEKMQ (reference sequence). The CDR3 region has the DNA TGTGCCAGCAGCACGCGAGTCGGGGTTGATAACAATCAGCCCCAGCATTTT. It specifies CASSTRVGVDNNQPQHF.

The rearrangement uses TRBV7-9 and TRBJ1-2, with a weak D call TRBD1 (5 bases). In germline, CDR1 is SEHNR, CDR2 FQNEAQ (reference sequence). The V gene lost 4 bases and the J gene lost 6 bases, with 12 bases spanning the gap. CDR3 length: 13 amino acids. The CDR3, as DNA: TGTGCCAGCAGCTGGCAGGGTTCCCATGGCTACACCTTC. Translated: CASSWQGSHGYTF.

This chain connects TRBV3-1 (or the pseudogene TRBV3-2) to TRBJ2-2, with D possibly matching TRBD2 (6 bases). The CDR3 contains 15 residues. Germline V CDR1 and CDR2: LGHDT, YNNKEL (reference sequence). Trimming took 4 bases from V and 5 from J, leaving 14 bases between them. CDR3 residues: CASSPERVGTGELFF. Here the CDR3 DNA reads TGTGCCAGCAGCCCAGAGCGGGTGGGGACCGGGGAGCTGTTTTTT.

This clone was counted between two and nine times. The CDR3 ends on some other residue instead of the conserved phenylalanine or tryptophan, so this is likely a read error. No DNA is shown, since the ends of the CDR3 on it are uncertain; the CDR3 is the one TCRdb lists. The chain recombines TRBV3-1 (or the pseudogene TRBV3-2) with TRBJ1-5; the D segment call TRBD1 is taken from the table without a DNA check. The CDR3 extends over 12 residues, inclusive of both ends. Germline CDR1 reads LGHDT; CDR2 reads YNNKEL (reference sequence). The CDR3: CASSQALDRKKA.

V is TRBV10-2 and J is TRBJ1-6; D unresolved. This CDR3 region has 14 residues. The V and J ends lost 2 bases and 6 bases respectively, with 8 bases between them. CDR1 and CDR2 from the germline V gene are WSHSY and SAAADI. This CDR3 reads CASSELSSNSPLHF. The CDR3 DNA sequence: TGCGCCAGCAGTGAGCTGAGTTCTAATTCACCCCTCCACTTT.